This entry lists 20 T cell receptor beta chains sequenced from one sample in a study of follicular helper T cells after annual influenza vaccination. Time point described: 2014-2015 season, pre-vaccination. Produced via immunoSEQ multiplex PCR; TCRdb's table is partial and in-frame only. The profile shows roughly 14,000 clones, 70% to 90% of them singletons. The material was CXCR5- memory CD4+ T cells sorted from blood, obtained on the day of influenza vaccination. Source of these receptors: an adult who received the influenza vaccine.

V usage is TRBV28 and J usage is TRBJ1-4; the D is unclear. CDR3 length: 12 amino acids. Looked up from germline, CDR1 is MDHEN and CDR2 is SYDVKM. The V end was cut by 10 bases, the J end by 3 bases, with 9 bases between. The CDR3 DNA reads as TGTGCCACATCTCTGGCTAATGAAAAACTGTTTTTT. Protein product: CATSLANEKLFF.

The chain is built from TRBV5-4 and TRBJ1-2; the match to TRBD1 covers 7 bases. Per the germline V gene, CDR1 is SGHNT and CDR2 is YYREEE (reference sequence). The CDR3 consists of 14 residues. The V segment lost 4 bases and the J segment 1 base; nucleotides outside the gene matches: 4. CDR3 protein: CASSANRGNYGYTF. In DNA form, the CDR3 reads TGTGCCAGCAGCGCTAACAGGGGTAACTATGGCTACACCTTC.

This chain joins TRBV27 and TRBJ1-2, with a tentative D call TRBD1 (5 bases). The CDR3 spans 15 residues. Between the trimmed V and J ends, which lost 4 bases and 4 bases, there was a span of 16 bases. Germline V gene lookup returns CDR1 MNHEY and CDR2 SMNVEV (reference sequence). This CDR3 reads CASSSPRDGRYGYTF. The CDR3 DNA reads as TGTGCCAGCAGTTCCCCTCGGGACGGACGCTATGGCTACACCTTC.

The chain carries TRBV5-1 and TRBJ1-6; D not certain. V was clipped by 4 bases and J by 9 bases, with 17 bases between them. The germline V gene has CDR1 SGHRS and CDR2 YFSETQ. The CDR3 covers 15 residues. This CDR3 is CASSRTDLDSSPLHF. CDR3 coding DNA: TGCGCCAGCAGCCGCACCGACTTAGATTCTTCACCCCTCCACTTT.

The chain uses TRBV15 and TRBJ2-1, with 7 bases that match TRBD2. J gave up 14 bases and V 0 bases, and 10 bases lay outside the gene matches. CDR1 LNHNV and CDR2 YYDKDF come from the germline V gene (reference sequence). The CDR3 spans 14 residues. The CDR3 is CATSRDPSGRGKFF. The DNA for the CDR3 is TGTGCCACCAGCAGAGACCCATCAGGGCGGGGGAAGTTCTTC.

V and J are TRBV10-1 and TRBJ2-5, with D possibly being TRBD1 (5 bases). Trimming left V 3 bases short and J 3 bases short, with 8 bases between. The CDR3 is made up of 13 amino acids. Germline CDR1 and CDR2: WNHNN and SYGVQD (reference sequence). CDR3 coding DNA: TGCGCCAGCAGTGAATGGGGCGAAGAGACCCAGTACTTC. Its translation: CASSEWGEETQYF.

This clone was recorded only once. The chain is built from TRBV5-1 and TRBJ1-4, with D maybe TRBD1 (6 bases). CDR3 length: 15 residues. Trimming shortened V by 0 bases and J by 6 bases, and 12 bases separated the two germline ends. Germline V lookup: CDR1 SGHRS, CDR2 YFSETQ. CDR3 bases: TGCGCCAGCAGCTTGGTTGGGGGCGCGGATGAAAAACTGTTTTTT. Its protein is CASSLVGGADEKLFF.

This clone was recorded once. This chain uses TRBV7-2 with TRBJ2-5, with D maybe TRBD1 (6 bases). The CDR3 runs 14 residues. V was shortened by 5 bases and J by 6 bases, with 16 bases between the two germline ends. CDR1 is SGHTA and CDR2 is FQGNSA in the germline V gene. The CDR3 sequence: CASSPGLTGKTQYF. The CDR3 bases are TGTGCCAGCAGCCCAGGACTGACAGGAAAGACCCAGTACTTC.

The chain joins TRBV25-1 to TRBJ2-3, with a possible D match to TRBD2 (6 bases). V was cut by 3 bases and J by 0 bases, with 13 bases left in between. Germline-derived CDR1 and CDR2 are MGHDK and SYGVNS. The CDR3 spans 16 residues. The CDR3 DNA reads TGTGCCAGCAGTGACCCCCGGGGGTGGAGCACAGATACGCAGTATTTT. Its protein product is CASSDPRGWSTDTQYF.

The V and J genes are TRBV19 and TRBJ1-3; D is uncertain. Germline CDR1 LNHDA, CDR2 SQIVND (reference sequence). Deletions cut 5 bases from V and 0 bases from J, with 5 bases between. The length of the CDR3 is 13 residues. CDR3 in amino acids: CASSDGSGNTIYF. CDR3 nucleotides: TGTGCCAGTAGTGACGGCTCTGGAAACACCATATATTTT.

This clone was counted a few times. The chain links TRBV18 to TRBJ2-7; possible D gene TRBD1, 5 bases. The CDR3 has 14 residues. In germline, CDR1 is KGHSH, CDR2 LQKENI. With 5 bases removed from V and 0 bases from J, the gap between germline ends came to 11 bases. The DNA of the CDR3 is TGTGCCAGCTCAACAGACAGTAGCTCCTACGAGCAGTACTTC. Translation gives CASSTDSSSYEQYF.

This chain joins TRBV2 and TRBJ2-7; 12 positions match TRBD1. The J segment lost 4 bases and the V segment lost 4 bases, leaving 2 bases of the junction unmatched. Germline V CDR1 and CDR2: SNHLY, FYNNEI. This CDR3 has 14 residues. The CDR3 loop reads CASSVGQGAYEQYF. In DNA, the CDR3 is TGTGCCAGCAGTGTGGGACAGGGGGCTTACGAGCAGTACTTC.

V gene TRBV5-1 combines with J gene TRBJ1-1, with D unresolved. Trimming shortened V by 2 bases and J by 1 base, and 9 bases separated the two germline ends. Per germline, CDR1 SGHRS and CDR2 YFSETQ. The CDR3 extends over 14 amino acids. CDR3 loop: CASSLIWSNTEAFF. The CDR3 DNA sequence: TGCGCCAGCAGCTTAATTTGGTCGAACACTGAAGCTTTCTTT.

The J gene is TRBJ2-1, the V gene TRBV7-9; D unclear. Germline CDR1 SEHNR, CDR2 FQNEAQ (reference sequence). Deletions cut 6 bases from V and 0 bases from J, with 15 bases between. The CDR3 contains 16 residues. This CDR3 is CASRDRSFGSYNEQFF. For the CDR3, the DNA is TGTGCCAGCAGGGACCGGTCTTTTGGCTCCTACAATGAGCAGTTCTTC.

V and J are TRBV1 and TRBJ2-4; the DNA was not compared with TRBD1, the D call given in the table. TRBV1 represents a pseudogene. The CDR3 loop spans 12 amino acids. The CDR3 spells CTSSHGTGREYF. CDR3 bases: TGCACCAGCAGCCACGGGACAGGGCGTGAGTACTTC.

The chain has TRBV11-2 and TRBJ2-2; the match to TRBD2 covers 7 bases. The CDR3 has 15 amino acids. V gave up 0 bases and J gave up 6 bases; unmatched junction bases: 4. Per germline, CDR1 SGHAT and CDR2 FQNNGV. The CDR3 spells CASSLEAGVAGELFF. CDR3 nucleotides: TGTGCCAGCAGCTTAGAGGCGGGGGTAGCCGGGGAGCTGTTTTTT.

This chain uses TRBV19 with TRBJ2-5, with D unresolved. The CDR3 contains 12 residues. Trimming pared 9 bases from V and 4 bases from J, leaving 12 bases between. The germline CDR1 and CDR2 sequences are LNHDA and SQIVND (reference sequence). The CDR3 protein is CASRDGVETQYF. CDR3 nucleotides: TGTGCCAGCCGTGATGGAGTAGAGACCCAGTACTTC. The variable domain in full, completed from reference TRBV19 and TRBJ2-5, reads DGGITQSPKYLFRKEGQNVTLSCEQNLNHDAMYWYRQDPGQGLRLIYYSQIVNDFQKGDIAEGYSVSREKKESFPLTVTSAQKNPTAFYLCASRDGVETQYFGPGTRLLVL.

V usage is TRBV6-4 and J usage is TRBJ2-3; the D is unclear. Germline V lookup: CDR1 MRHNA, CDR2 SNTAGT. V gave up 4 bases and J gave up 1 base, with 9 bases separating them. The CDR3 is 14 amino acids. The CDR3 region is CASSVNPGTDTQYF. CDR3 coding DNA: TGTGCCAGCAGTGTCAATCCAGGCACAGATACGCAGTATTTT.

The chain links TRBV28 to TRBJ1-1, with a tentative D call TRBD1 (6 bases). V was pared by 8 bases and J by 4 bases, with 17 bases between. Per the germline V gene, CDR1 is MDHEN and CDR2 is SYDVKM. The CDR3 sequence is 14 residues long. The CDR3 bases are TGTGCCAGCGGAACCTCAGGGGTTGTCACTGAAGCTTTCTTT. The encoded protein is CASGTSGVVTEAFF.

The chain uses TRBV7-9 and TRBJ2-3; D gene unclear. CDR3 length: 12 residues. CDR1 is SEHNR and CDR2 is FQNEAQ in the germline V gene (reference sequence). Trimming took off 4 bases at V and 12 bases at J, with 14 bases between the two ends. CDR3 residues: CASSSPETGQYF. DNA of the CDR3: TGTGCCAGCAGCTCCCCCGAGACCGGACAGTATTTT. The full variable domain, rest sourced from reference TRBV7-9 and TRBJ2-3, is DTGVSQNPRHKITKRGQNVTFRCDPISEHNRLYWYRQTLGQGPEFLTYFQNEAQLEKSRLLSDRFSAERPKGSFSTLEIQRTEQGDSAMYLCASSSPETGQYFGPGTRLTVL.